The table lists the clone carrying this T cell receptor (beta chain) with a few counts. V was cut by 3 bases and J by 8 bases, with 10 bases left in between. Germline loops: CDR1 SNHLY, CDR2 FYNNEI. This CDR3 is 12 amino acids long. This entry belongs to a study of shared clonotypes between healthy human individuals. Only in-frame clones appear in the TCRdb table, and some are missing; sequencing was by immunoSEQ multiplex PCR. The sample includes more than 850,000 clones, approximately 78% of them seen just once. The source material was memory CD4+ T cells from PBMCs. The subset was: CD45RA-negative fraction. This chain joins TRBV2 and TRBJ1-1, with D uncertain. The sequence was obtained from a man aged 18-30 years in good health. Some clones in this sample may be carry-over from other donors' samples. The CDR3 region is CASSDWSNEAFF. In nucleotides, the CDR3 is TGTGCCAGCAGTGATTGGTCGAACGAAGCTTTCTTT.